The rows below give T cell receptor beta chains drawn from one sample of a study of beta chain features in type 1 diabetes. This table comes from immunoSEQ multiplex PCR, and its TCRdb copy is limited to in-frame clones, with some not included. The sample lists over 200,000 clones; about a tenth were seen once. The source material was naive CD4+ T cells from blood. These receptors were obtained from a man aged 25 to 40 with type 1 diabetes. CDR3s include the opening cysteine and the closing phenylalanine or tryptophan. The order of the fields is D gene, V gene, J gene, clone size, CDR3 DNA, CDR3 protein. A D gene is named only where the DNA matches it firmly. Clone size is shown for a subset of rows, as once, few, many or a class of expanded clone.

>-|TRBV5-1|TRBJ2-5|few
TGCGCCAGCAGCTTGGCCGGTCGGGAAGGAGAGACCCAGTACTTC
CASSLAGREGETQYF
>-|TRBV5-1|TRBJ2-5|few
TGCGCCAGCAGTCCATCCCAAGAGACCCAGTACTTC
CASSPSQETQYF
>TRBD1|TRBV5-1|TRBJ2-7|few
TGCGCCAGCAGCTGGGACAGGGGTTACGAGCAGTACTTC
CASSWDRGYEQYF
>TRBD1|TRBV29-1|TRBJ2-2|few
TGCAGCGCCCACAGGGACAGGGACACCGGGGAGCTGTTTTTT
CSAHRDRDTGELFF
>-|TRBV6-5|TRBJ1-1|-
TGTGCCAGCAGTTACGGGCAGTATGAAGCTTTCTTT
CASSYGQYEAFF
>-|TRBV7-2|TRBJ2-1|-
TGTGCCAGCAGCTTCTTGGCGGACAATGAGCAGTTCTTC
CASSFLADNEQFF
>TRBD2|TRBV7-2|TRBJ2-5|-
TGTGCCAGCAGCTCTCCCTCCGGGACTAGCGGGGGGGCAAAGACCCAGTACTTC
CASSSPSGTSGGAKTQYF
>-|TRBV2|TRBJ2-3|few
TGTGCCAGCAGTGAATCTCCCCCCCTAATTAGCACAGATACGCAGTATTTT
CASSESPPLISTDTQYF
>TRBD2|TRBV4-3|TRBJ2-3|few
TGCGCCAGCAGCAATAGCGGGGGGACAGATACGCAGTATTTT
CASSNSGGTDTQYF
>TRBD2|TRBV25-1|TRBJ2-3|few
TGTGCCAGCACGGCCCGGAGCGGGGGGGTAACAGATACGCAGTATTTT
CASTARSGGVTDTQYF
>-|TRBV25-1|TRBJ2-1|few
TGTGCCAGCAGTGCACTGTGGGGGCCACCCCCCTATGAGCAGTTCTTC
CASSALWGPPPYEQFF
>-|TRBV9|TRBJ2-3|-
TGTGCCAGCAGCGTAGCGGGGGTTGGCGGCACAGATACGCAGTATTTT
CASSVAGVGGTDTQYF
>-|TRBV10-3|TRBJ2-1|-
TGTGCCATCAGCCGGGGACTCCACAATGAGCAGTTCTTC
CAISRGLHNEQFF
>TRBD1|TRBV28|TRBJ2-1|few
TGTGCCAGCAGCCGGGGACAGGGCCCCTACAATGAGCAGTTCTTC
CASSRGQGPYNEQFF
>TRBD1|TRBV28|TRBJ2-7|-
TGTGCCAGCGGGGGACAGGGATTTTACGAGCAGTACTTC
CASGGQGFYEQYF
>-|TRBV5-1|TRBJ2-3|-
TGCGCCAGCAGCTTTGGCGGGAGCACAGATACGCAGTATTTT
CASSFGGSTDTQYF
>TRBD2|TRBV18|TRBJ2-1|-
TGTGCCAGCTCACCACCGAACGGGGGGGCGGGGAATGAGCAGTTCTTC
CASSPPNGGAGNEQFF
>-|TRBV7-9|TRBJ2-1|-
TGTGCCAGCAGCTTCGTACAGGGTCAGGGCAATGAGCAGTTCTTC
CASSFVQGQGNEQFF
>-|TRBV7-2|TRBJ2-5|few
TGTGCCAGCAGCTTTTGGGGGGGCGAGGAGACCCAGTACTTC
CASSFWGGEETQYF
>TRBD1|TRBV7-3|TRBJ1-6|-
TGTGCCAGCAGCTCCACAGGGGTCGGATCACCCCTCCACTTT
CASSSTGVGSPLHF
>-|TRBV7-9|TRBJ1-2|few
TGTGCCAGCACCTCACGGCGGGGGTGGTCTGATGGCTACACCTTC
CASTSRRGWSDGYTF
>-|TRBV6-5|TRBJ1-5|few
TGTGCCAGCAGTCCTCGGGGTGGGACTTATCAGCCCCAGCATTTT
CASSPRGGTYQPQHF